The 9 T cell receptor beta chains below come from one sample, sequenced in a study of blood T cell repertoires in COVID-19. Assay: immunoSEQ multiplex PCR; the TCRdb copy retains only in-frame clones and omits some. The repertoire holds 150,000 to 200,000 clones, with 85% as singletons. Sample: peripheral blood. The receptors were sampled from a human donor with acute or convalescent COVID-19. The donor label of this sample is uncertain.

The CDR3 region has the DNA TGTGCCAGCAGCGCATCAGGGCAGGAGGAAAAACTGTTTTTT. Its protein product is CASSASGQEEKLFF. The J gene is TRBJ1-4, the V gene TRBV9; D possibly corresponds to TRBD1 (5 bases). The ends were cut back, 3 bases at V and 8 bases at J, with 14 bases in the middle. Germline CDR1 reads SGDLS; CDR2 reads YYNGEE. The CDR3 length is 14 residues.

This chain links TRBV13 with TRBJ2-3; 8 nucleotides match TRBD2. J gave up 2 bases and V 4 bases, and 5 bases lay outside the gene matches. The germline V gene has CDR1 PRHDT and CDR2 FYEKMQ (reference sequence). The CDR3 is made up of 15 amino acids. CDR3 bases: TGTGCCAGCAGCTCCAGACTAGCGATCACAGATACGCAGTATTTT. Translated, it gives CASSSRLAITDTQYF.

For the CDR3, the DNA is TGTGCCAGCAGCTTGTTCAGGGGCGGACCGAGTGCGGGGGAGCTGTTTTTT. Amino acid sequence: CASSLFRGGPSAGELFF. This chain uses TRBV5-8 with TRBJ2-2, with a tentative D call TRBD1 (6 bases). The CDR3 has 17 amino acids. Per the germline V gene, CDR1 is SGHTS and CDR2 is YDEGEE. V shed 1 base and J shed 8 bases, with 21 bases lying between them. Drawing the rest from reference TRBV5-8 and TRBJ2-2, the complete variable domain is EAGVTQSPTHLIKTRGQQATLRCSPISGHTSVYWYQQALGLGLQFLLWYDEGEERNRGNFPPRFSGRQFPNYSSELNVNALELEDSALYLCASSLFRGGPSAGELFFGEGSRLTVL.

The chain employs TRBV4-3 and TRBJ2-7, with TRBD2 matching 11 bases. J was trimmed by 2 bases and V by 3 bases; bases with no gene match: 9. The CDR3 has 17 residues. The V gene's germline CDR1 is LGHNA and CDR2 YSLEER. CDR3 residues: CASSQSSGGVETYEQYF. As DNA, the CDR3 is TGCGCCAGCAGCCAGAGTAGCGGGGGGGTCGAAACCTACGAGCAGTACTTC.

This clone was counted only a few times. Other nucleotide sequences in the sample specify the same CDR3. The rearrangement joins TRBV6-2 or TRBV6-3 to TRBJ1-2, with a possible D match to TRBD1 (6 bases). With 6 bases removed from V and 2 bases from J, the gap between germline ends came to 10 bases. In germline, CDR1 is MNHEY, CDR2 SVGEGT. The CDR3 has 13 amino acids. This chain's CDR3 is CASSPDSNYGYTF. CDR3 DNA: TGTGCCAGCAGCCCGGACAGCAACTATGGCTACACCTTC.

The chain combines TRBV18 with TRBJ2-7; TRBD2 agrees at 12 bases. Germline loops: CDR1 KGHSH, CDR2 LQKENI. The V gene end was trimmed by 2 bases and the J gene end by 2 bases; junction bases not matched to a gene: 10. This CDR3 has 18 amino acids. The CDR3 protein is CASSPSTSGGIVTYEQYF. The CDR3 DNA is TGTGCCAGCTCACCATCAACTAGCGGGGGGATTGTTACCTACGAGCAGTACTTC.

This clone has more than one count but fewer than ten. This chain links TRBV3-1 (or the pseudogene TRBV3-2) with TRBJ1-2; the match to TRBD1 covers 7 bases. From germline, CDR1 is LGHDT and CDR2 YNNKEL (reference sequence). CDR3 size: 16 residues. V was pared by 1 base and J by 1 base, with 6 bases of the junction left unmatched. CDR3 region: CASSQAGTEFNYGYTF. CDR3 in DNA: TGTGCCAGCAGCCAAGCCGGGACAGAGTTTAACTATGGCTACACCTTC.

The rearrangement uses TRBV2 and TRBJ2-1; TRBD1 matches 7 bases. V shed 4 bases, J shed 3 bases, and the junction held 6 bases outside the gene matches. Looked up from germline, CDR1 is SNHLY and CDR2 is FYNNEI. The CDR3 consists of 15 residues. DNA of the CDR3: TGTGCCAGCAGTGGGGGGACAGCGCACTACAATGAGCAGTTCTTC. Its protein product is CASSGGTAHYNEQFF. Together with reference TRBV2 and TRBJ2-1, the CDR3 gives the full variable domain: EPEVTQTPSHQVTQMGQEVILRCVPISNHLYFYWYRQILGQKVEFLVSFYNNEISEKSEIFDDQFSVERPDGSNFTLKIRSTKLEDSAMYFCASSGGTAHYNEQFFGPGTRLTVL.

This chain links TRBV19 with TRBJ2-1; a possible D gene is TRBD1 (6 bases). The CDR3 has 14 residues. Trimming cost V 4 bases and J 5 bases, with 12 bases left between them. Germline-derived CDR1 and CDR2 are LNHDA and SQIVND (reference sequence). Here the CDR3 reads CASSTRTADNEQFF. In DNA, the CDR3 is TGTGCCAGTAGTACTAGGACAGCCGACAATGAGCAGTTCTTC.